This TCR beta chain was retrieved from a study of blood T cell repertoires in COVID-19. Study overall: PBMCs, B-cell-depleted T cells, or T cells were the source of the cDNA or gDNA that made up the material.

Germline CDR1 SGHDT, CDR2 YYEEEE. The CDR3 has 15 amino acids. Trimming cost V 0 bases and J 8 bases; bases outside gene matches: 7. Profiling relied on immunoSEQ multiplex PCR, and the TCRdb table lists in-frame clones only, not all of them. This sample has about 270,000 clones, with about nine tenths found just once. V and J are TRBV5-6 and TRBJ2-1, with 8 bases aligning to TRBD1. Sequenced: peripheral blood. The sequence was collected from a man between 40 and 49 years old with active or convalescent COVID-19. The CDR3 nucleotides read TGTGCCAGCAGCTTGGGCCCAGGGGGCATGGATGAGCAGTTCTTC. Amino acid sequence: CASSLGPGGMDEQFF.